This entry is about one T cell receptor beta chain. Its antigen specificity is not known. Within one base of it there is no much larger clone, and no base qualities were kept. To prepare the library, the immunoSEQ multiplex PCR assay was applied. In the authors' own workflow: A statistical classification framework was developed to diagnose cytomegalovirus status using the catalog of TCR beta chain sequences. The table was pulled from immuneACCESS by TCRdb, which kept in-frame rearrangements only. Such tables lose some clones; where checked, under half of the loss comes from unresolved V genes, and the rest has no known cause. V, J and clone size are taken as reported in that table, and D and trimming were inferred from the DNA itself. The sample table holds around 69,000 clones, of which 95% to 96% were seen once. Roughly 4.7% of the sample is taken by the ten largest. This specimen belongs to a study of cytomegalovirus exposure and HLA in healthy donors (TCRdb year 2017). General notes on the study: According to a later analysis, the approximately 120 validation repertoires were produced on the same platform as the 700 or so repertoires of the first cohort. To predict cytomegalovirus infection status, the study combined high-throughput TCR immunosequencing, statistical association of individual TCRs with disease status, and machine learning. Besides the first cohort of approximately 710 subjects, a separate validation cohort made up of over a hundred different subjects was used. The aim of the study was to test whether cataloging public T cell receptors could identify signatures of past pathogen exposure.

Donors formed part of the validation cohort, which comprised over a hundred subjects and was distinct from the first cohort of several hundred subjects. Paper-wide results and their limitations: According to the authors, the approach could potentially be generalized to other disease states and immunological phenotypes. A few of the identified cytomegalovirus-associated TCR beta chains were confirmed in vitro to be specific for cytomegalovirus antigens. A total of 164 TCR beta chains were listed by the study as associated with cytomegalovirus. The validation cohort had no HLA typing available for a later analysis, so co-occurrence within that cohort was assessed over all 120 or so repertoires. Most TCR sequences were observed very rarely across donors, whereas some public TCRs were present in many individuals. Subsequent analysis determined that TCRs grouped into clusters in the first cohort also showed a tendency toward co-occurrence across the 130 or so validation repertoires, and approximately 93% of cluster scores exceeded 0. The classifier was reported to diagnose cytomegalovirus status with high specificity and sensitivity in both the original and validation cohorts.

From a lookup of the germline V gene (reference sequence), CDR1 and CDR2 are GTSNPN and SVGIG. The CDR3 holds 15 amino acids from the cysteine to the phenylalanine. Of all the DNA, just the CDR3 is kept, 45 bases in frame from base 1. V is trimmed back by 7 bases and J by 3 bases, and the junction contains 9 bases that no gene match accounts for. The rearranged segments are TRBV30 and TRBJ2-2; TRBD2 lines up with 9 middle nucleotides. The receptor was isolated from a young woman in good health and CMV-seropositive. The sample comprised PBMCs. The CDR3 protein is CASSREGLDTGELFF. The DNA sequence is TGTGCCTCGTCGCGGGAGGGCCTCGACACCGGGGAGCTGTTTTTT.